This T cell receptor beta chain was recorded in a study of T-cell reconstitution after alpha-beta-depleted transplantation in children. During its preparation, the TCRbeta library received unique molecular identifiers. TCRdb re-derived calls from the PCR reads in MiXCR, one entry per CDR3 protein. The repertoire holds under 450,000 distinct CDR3 sequences, 10% to 15% seen once, with about 3.9% in the top ten. This CDR3 has 14 residues. V gave up 5 bases and J gave up 3 bases, with 14 bases separating them. Germline V CDR1 and CDR2: MNHEY, SMNVEV (reference sequence). The chain carries TRBV27 and TRBJ2-7; the D gene is possibly TRBD1 (6 bases). The receptor was derived from a human donor who donated a stem cell graft to a child with Fanconi anemia. This specimen was PBMCs, taken from the stem cell graft. The DNA for the CDR3 is TGTGCCAGCAGTCTCGACAGGAGATACTACGAGCAGTACTTC. Translating gives CASSLDRRYYEQYF.